This T cell receptor (beta chain) appears in the sequencing data of a study of technical replicates of blood from a handful of donors. This clone showed up just a few times. The CDR3 spans 16 residues. CDR1 and CDR2 from the germline V gene are MRHNA and SNTAGT. With V trimmed by 6 bases and J by 4 bases, 11 bases remained unmatched. The table came from immunoSEQ multiplex PCR; TCRdb's copy has only in-frame clones and leaves some out. The table includes roughly 50,000 clones, nearly 95% detected once. This clonotype was sampled from a human donor in good health. Some clones in this sample may be carry-over from other donors' samples. Sequencing used PBMCs. The chain combines TRBV6-4 with TRBJ2-3; 9 bases line up with TRBD1. CDR3 amino acids: CASSAQGTGSPDTQYF. The CDR3 DNA is TGTGCCAGCAGCGCTCAGGGGACAGGGTCTCCAGATACGCAGTATTTT.